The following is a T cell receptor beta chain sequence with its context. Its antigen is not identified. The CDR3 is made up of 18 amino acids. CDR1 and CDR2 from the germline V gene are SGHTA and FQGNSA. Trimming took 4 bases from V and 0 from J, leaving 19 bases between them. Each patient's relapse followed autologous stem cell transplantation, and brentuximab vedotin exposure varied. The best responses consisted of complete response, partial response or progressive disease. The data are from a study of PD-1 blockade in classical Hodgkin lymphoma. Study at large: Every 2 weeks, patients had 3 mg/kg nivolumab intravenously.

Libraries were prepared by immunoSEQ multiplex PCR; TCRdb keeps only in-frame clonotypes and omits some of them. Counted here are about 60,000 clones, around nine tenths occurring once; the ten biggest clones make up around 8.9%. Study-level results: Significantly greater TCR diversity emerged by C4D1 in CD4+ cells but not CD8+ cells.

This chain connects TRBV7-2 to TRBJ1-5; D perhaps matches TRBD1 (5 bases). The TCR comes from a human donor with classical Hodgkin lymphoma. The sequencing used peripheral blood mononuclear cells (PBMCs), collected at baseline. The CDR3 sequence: CASSYWAADSFSNQPQHF. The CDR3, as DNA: TGTGCCAGCAGCTACTGGGCGGCTGACAGCTTTAGCAATCAGCCCCAGCATTTT.